Following are 8 T cell receptor beta chains from one sample sequenced in a study of cytomegalovirus exposure and HLA in healthy donors. PCR was performed using 60 Vbeta and 13 Jbeta primers. Measured with immunoSEQ multiplex PCR; TCRdb has only the in-frame clones, and not every one. The top ten clones hold approximately 3.8% of a sample with approximately 100,000 clones, 60% to 85% of them seen once. The sample taken for sequencing was PBMCs. These receptors all come from a man in his fifties in good health and CMV-seropositive.

This rearrangement joins TRBV29-1 to TRBJ2-3; 9 nucleotides agree with TRBD1. This CDR3 has 13 amino acids. Trimming removed 7 bases from V and 4 bases from J; junction bases left unmatched: 6. The germline V gene encodes CDR1 SQVTM and CDR2 ANQGSEA. This CDR3 is CSGARTGADTQYF. The CDR3 coding sequence is TGCAGCGGCGCTAGGACAGGGGCAGATACGCAGTATTTT.

The chain carries TRBV7-9 and TRBJ2-7; D is possibly TRBD2 (5 bases). The CDR3 is 14 residues long. V shed 3 bases and J shed 2 bases, with 11 bases lying between them. Germline assignment: CDR1 SEHNR and CDR2 FQNEAQ (reference sequence). This CDR3 reads CASSFRDLTYEQYF. CDR3 nucleotides: TGTGCCAGCAGCTTCCGGGATCTAACCTACGAGCAGTACTTC.

The chain uses TRBV15 and TRBJ2-7; 13 bases map to TRBD2. Germline values: CDR1 LNHNV, CDR2 YYDKDF (reference sequence). The CDR3 contains 13 residues. The ends lost 5 bases at V and 6 bases at J; junction bases unmatched: 1. The CDR3 reads CATSRTSGSEQYF. DNA of the CDR3: TGTGCCACCAGCCGGACTAGCGGGAGCGAGCAGTACTTC.

As regards this clone: Other DNA sequences in this sample translate to the same CDR3. The V gene is TRBV5-6, the J gene TRBJ2-7; D is ambiguous. The CDR3 has 13 residues. The V gene's germline CDR1 is SGHDT and CDR2 YYEEEE. V shed 0 bases and J shed 5 bases, with 9 bases lying between them. The CDR3 loop is CASSLALRDEQYF. The CDR3 DNA follows: TGTGCCAGCAGCTTGGCTCTTCGGGACGAGCAGTACTTC.

The rearrangement links TRBV30 to TRBJ2-1; weak D call: TRBD2 (5 bases). Looked up from germline, CDR1 is GTSNPN and CDR2 is SVGIG (reference sequence). The CDR3 has 15 residues. Between the trimmed V and J ends, which lost 5 bases and 2 bases, there was a span of 16 bases. In DNA form, the CDR3 reads TGTGCCTGGGGAGGAGGCGGAAGTCCCTACAATGAGCAGTTCTTC. The encoded protein is CAWGGGGSPYNEQFF.

The chain combines TRBV7-3 with TRBJ2-2; tentative D call: TRBD2 (5 bases). V was cut by 6 bases and J by 8 bases, with 13 bases left in between. This CDR3 is built from 13 residues. Germline assignment: CDR1 SGHTA and CDR2 FQGTGA. The CDR3 reads CASSTGIQGELFF. CDR3 bases: TGTGCCAGCAGTACCGGGATACAGGGGGAGCTGTTTTTT.

V is TRBV4-1 and J is TRBJ2-4, with 11 nucleotides matching TRBD2. Per the germline V gene, CDR1 is MGHRA and CDR2 is YSYEKL. The V gene end was trimmed by 0 bases and the J gene end by 15 bases; junction bases not matched to a gene: 7. This CDR3 is built from 14 residues. Here the CDR3 reads CASSQDELAGGGYF. The CDR3 DNA follows: TGCGCCAGCAGCCAAGATGAGCTAGCGGGGGGAGGGTACTTC.

The chain is built from TRBV5-1 and TRBJ1-4; D is possibly TRBD1 (5 bases). CDR3 length: 15 amino acids. Germline V gives CDR1 SGHRS, CDR2 YFSETQ. V gave up 4 bases and J gave up 3 bases, with 13 bases separating them. The CDR3 nucleotides read TGCGCCAGCAGCCTGGGACTTCTTCCTAATGAAAAACTGTTTTTT. Its protein is CASSLGLLPNEKLFF. Full variable domain (remainder filled in from reference TRBV5-1 and TRBJ1-4): KAGVTQTPRYLIKTRGQQVTLSCSPISGHRSVSWYQQTPGQGLQFLFEYFSETQRNKGNFPGRFSGRQFSNSRSEMNVSTLELGDSALYLCASSLGLLPNEKLFFGSGTQLSVL.